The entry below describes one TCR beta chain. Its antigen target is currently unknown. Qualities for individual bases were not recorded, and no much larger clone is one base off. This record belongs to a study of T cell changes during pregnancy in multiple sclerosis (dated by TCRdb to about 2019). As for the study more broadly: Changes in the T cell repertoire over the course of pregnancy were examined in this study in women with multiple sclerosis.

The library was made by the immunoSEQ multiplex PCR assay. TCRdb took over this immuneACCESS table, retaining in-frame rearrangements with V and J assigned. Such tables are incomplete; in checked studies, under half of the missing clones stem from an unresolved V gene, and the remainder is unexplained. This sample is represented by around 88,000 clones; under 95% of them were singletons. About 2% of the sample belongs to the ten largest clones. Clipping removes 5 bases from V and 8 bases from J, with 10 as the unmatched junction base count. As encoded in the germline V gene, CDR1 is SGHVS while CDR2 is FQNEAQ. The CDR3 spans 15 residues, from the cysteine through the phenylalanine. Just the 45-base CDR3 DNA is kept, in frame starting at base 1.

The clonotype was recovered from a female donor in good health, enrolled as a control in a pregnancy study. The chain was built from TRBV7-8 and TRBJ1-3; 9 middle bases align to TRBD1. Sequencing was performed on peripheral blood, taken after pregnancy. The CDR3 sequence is CASSPGQGYGYTIYF. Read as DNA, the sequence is TGTGCCAGCAGCCCAGGACAGGGGTACGGGTACACCATATATTTT.